Sequencing of this TCR beta chain was carried out in a study of Ad26.COV2.S vaccination and SARS-CoV-2 variants (dated by TCRdb to the early 2020s). Concerning the study at large: Vaccine-arm donors came from COV1001, a multicentre, randomized, double-blind, placebo-controlled phase I-IIa trial of Ad26.COV2.S in healthy adults. Investigators did not know the trial group allocation while performing experiments and assessing outcomes. Ad26.COV2.S was administered intramuscularly at a dose of 5x10^10 or 1x10^11 viral particles, either as one shot or as two shots given 56 days apart. Sequencing of the TCRbeta repertoire served to evaluate the specificity and breadth of SARS-CoV-2-reactive T cell receptors following Ad26.COV2.S vaccination. The TCR-sequenced set comprised about 32 samples: about 19 Ad26.COV2.S vaccine recipients, 5 placebo recipients and 8 SARS-CoV-2 convalescent individuals. Trial participants were randomized into five groups of five: low-dose or high-dose Ad26.COV2.S given once or twice, or placebo on both occasions.

The full study reports these points: Compared with placebo recipients, Ad26.COV2.S recipients showed higher spike-specific TCR breadth (P = 0.0014). After vaccination, substantial breadth of spike-specific CD8+ and CD4+ T cell responses was reported. The study was not powered to compare responses between vaccine doses or regimens. According to the authors, total T cell responses may have been underestimated by the TCR breadth and depth analyses. Vaccine and placebo recipients had comparable non-spike TCR breadth, which fits with the vaccine containing only spike.

The CDR3 runs 15 amino acids, cysteine and phenylalanine included. The sequence is cut down to CDR3 DNA, 45 bases in frame from base 1. Based on the germline V gene (reference sequence), the CDR1 and CDR2 sequences are PRHDT and FYEKMQ. V was cut back by 1 base and J by 3 bases, leaving a gap of 13 bases between them. Comment on this clone: What antigen it recognizes has not been identified. Per-base quality was not reported, and no clone a single base away is much larger than it.

The sample's treatment or condition, from its label and the paper: 19 received Ad26.COV2.S at low or high dose, single or two shots; roughly 5 received placebo; per-sample allocation not given. Repertoires of vaccine and placebo recipients were sequenced from samples taken on day 63 after the first injection. Between 29 July and 7 August 2020, Cohort 1b enrolled some 25 adults aged 18-55 years at one site in Boston, USA. As a vaccine, Ad26.COV2.S was a replication-incompetent adenovirus type 26 vector that expressed a prefusion-stabilized SARS-CoV-2 spike protein derived from the original Wuhan strain. The immunoSEQ Assay was used to sequence TCRbeta CDR3 regions. After extraction, genomic DNA underwent amplification by bias-controlled multiplex PCR, followed by high-throughput sequencing. The published analysis was carried out like this. Collapsing and filtering of sequences were performed to quantify the absolute abundance of each unique TCRbeta CDR3 region. T cell fraction was estimated by normalization of TCRbeta template counts to usable DNA, with usable DNA being measured through amplification of reference genes present in all nucleated cells. Repertoire TCRs were annotated as SARS-CoV-2-specific when V gene, CDR3 amino acid sequence and J gene were exactly matched to a known reactive TCR set. MIRA supplied the reference SARS-CoV-2 TCR set, which was filtered for enrichment in COVID-19-positive ImmuneCODE repertoires so that public or cross-reactive TCRs were removed. Using the MIRA antigens, annotated TCRs were further analysed by specific ORF or by position within an ORF. Depth was the summed frequency of annotated unique rearrangements, while breadth was defined as annotated unique rearrangements over total unique productive rearrangements. Group comparisons of TCR breadth used two-sided Wilcoxon rank-sum tests. TCRdb's version of the immuneACCESS table is confined to in-frame rearrangements and falls short of the full clone set. An unresolved V gene accounts for under half of the shortfall where checked; the remainder is of unknown origin. The V and J calls and the clone size are those of that table, but D and trimming were determined from the DNA. The table for this sample lists 300,000 to 400,000 clones; 90% of them were counted only once. The ten largest make up around 5.5% of the sample.

Here the sequenced sample was peripheral blood, taken in a trial of Ad26.COV2.S vaccine versus placebo. The sequence is built from TRBV13 and TRBJ2-7; the D gene is perhaps TRBD1, from 5 matching bases. The TCR comes from a person between 18 and 65 years old who received the Ad26.COV2.S COVID-19 vaccine or a placebo. The CDR3 region reads CASSLDAGSFYEQYF. The nucleotide sequence is TGTGCCAGCAGCTTAGATGCAGGGTCTTTCTACGAGCAGTACTTC.